This T cell receptor beta chain was observed in a study of blood T cells in healthy people across ages. The second PCR ran roughly 6 to 12 cycles with a sample-barcoded 5' primer and J-beta primers. TCRdb redid the calling of the 5' RACE reads with MiXCR, one entry per CDR3 protein. The data contain around 1,500,000 distinct CDR3 sequences, 28% of them seen just once; the ten biggest clones take up less than 9.5%. PBMCs were isolated at a quantity of at least 7 million per sample. In regard to this clonotype: This sequence may be a read error, since a much larger clone differs from it by one base.

The V end lost 6 bases, the J end lost 7 bases, and 13 bases lay between the germline ends. This CDR3 comprises 12 residues. The chain has TRBV12-3 or TRBV12-4 and TRBJ2-7, with D possibly matching TRBD2 (5 bases). This receptor was identified in a woman aged 30 to 39 in good health. The sequencing sample was made of blood. CDR3 region: CASSWRIGEQYF. CDR3 DNA sequence: TGTGCCAGCAGCTGGAGGATCGGGGAGCAGTACTTC.